The 25 T cell receptor beta chains listed next were all sequenced from one sample in a study of blood T cell repertoires in COVID-19. Sequencing used immunoSEQ multiplex PCR; TCRdb keeps in-frame clones, though not all of them. The data contain 200,000 to 300,000 clones, approximately 80% of them singletons. Sequenced sample: peripheral blood. Source of these receptors: a woman in her fifties or sixties with active or convalescent COVID-19.

The chain employs TRBV11-3 and TRBJ1-4; D is perhaps TRBD1 (6 bases). CDR3 length: 15 amino acids. Trimming removed 5 bases at V and 8 bases at J, with 18 bases between. Germline V gene lookup returns CDR1 SGHNT and CDR2 YENEEA. The CDR3 DNA is TGTGCCAGCAGCCGCAACGGACAGCCGCAAGAAAAACTGTTTTTT. The encoded protein is CASSRNGQPQEKLFF.

The CDR3 DNA reads TGTGCCAGCAGCCAATACAGCTACGCTAACTATGGCTACACCTTC. It codes for CASSQYSYANYGYTF. This chain uses TRBV7-2 with TRBJ1-2; D is uncertain. V was shortened by 5 bases and J by 0 bases, with 13 bases between the two germline ends. From germline, CDR1 is SGHTA and CDR2 FQGNSA. CDR3 length: 15 residues.

This clone appeared once. The V and J genes are TRBV5-4 and TRBJ2-1; D gene ambiguous. Trimming left V 0 bases short and J 0 bases short, with 7 bases between. The V gene's germline CDR1 is SGHNT and CDR2 YYREEE (reference sequence). The CDR3 extends over 15 amino acids. This chain's CDR3 is CASSLGWSSYNEQFF. CDR3 coding DNA: TGTGCCAGCAGCTTGGGATGGAGCTCCTACAATGAGCAGTTCTTC.

The rearrangement uses TRBV19 and TRBJ1-3; D unresolved. The CDR3 has 14 amino acids. The ends were cut back, 5 bases at V and 0 bases at J, with 8 bases in the middle. Germline CDR1 reads LNHDA; CDR2 reads SQIVND (reference sequence). The CDR3 DNA follows: TGTGCCAGTAGTCCTAGGAGCTCTGGAAACACCATATATTTT. Translated: CASSPRSSGNTIYF.

The J gene is TRBJ2-3, the V gene TRBV5-6, with 8 nucleotides matching TRBD1. This CDR3 is 15 amino acids long. Unmatched junction bases numbered 8, after V lost 3 bases and J lost 5 bases. Per the germline V gene, CDR1 is SGHDT and CDR2 is YYEEEE. The CDR3 loop reads CASSSAGGIGDTQYF. The CDR3 nucleotides read TGTGCCAGCAGCTCTGCAGGGGGCATTGGAGATACGCAGTATTTT.

The chain joins TRBV3-1 (or the pseudogene TRBV3-2) to TRBJ2-1; 12 bases agree with TRBD2. The CDR3 sequence is 15 residues long. The J segment lost 6 bases and the V segment lost 1 base, leaving 1 base of the junction unmatched. Germline V gene data show CDR1 as LGHDT and CDR2 as YNNKEL (reference sequence). The CDR3 region is CASSQGTSGVNEQFF. CDR3 coding DNA: TGTGCCAGCAGCCAAGGGACTAGCGGGGTCAATGAGCAGTTCTTC.

This clone has a single count. The rearrangement uses TRBV19 and TRBJ2-3; D remains ambiguous. Germline CDR1 and CDR2: LNHDA and SQIVND (reference sequence). The CDR3 consists of 13 residues. The ends were cut back, 5 bases at V and 3 bases at J, with 9 bases in the middle. The CDR3 loop is CASSLTETDTQYF. The CDR3 DNA sequence: TGTGCCAGTAGTCTAACAGAGACAGATACGCAGTATTTT.

The J gene is TRBJ2-7, the V gene TRBV27, with 9 nucleotides matching TRBD1. Germline lookup yields CDR1 MNHEY and CDR2 SMNVEV (reference sequence). The junction had 4 bases not matched to a gene; V was cut back by 5 bases and J by 2 bases. The CDR3 sequence is 14 residues long. The CDR3 DNA sequence: TGTGCCAGCAGTCTTTGGACAGGGGCCTACGAGCAGTACTTC. It encodes CASSLWTGAYEQYF.

The chain recombines TRBV12-5 with TRBJ2-6; the D is unclear. This CDR3 contains 17 residues. The V and J ends lost 4 bases and 2 bases respectively, with 15 bases between them. CDR1 LGHNT and CDR2 FRNRAP come from the germline V gene. The CDR3 DNA reads TGTGCTAGTGGTTCGCTCCTCGAGGAAGCTGGGGCCAACGTCCTGACTTTC. This translates into CASGSLLEEAGANVLTF.

The chain combines TRBV7-9 with TRBJ1-1; D uncertain. Trimming removed 1 base at V and 4 bases at J, with 7 bases between. Germline V gene sequence: CDR1 SEHNR, CDR2 FQNEAQ (reference sequence). The CDR3 sequence is 13 residues long. CDR3 region: CASSLGFGTEAFF. The DNA of the CDR3 is TGTGCCAGCAGCTTAGGGTTCGGCACTGAAGCTTTCTTT.

V gene TRBV29-1 combines with J gene TRBJ1-1; D may be TRBD1 (5 bases). The CDR3 totals 13 residues. The V end was cut by 7 bases, the J end by 2 bases, with 14 bases between. The germline CDR1 and CDR2 sequences are SQVTM and ANQGSEA. The CDR3 spells CSGRAGGNTEAFF. CDR3 in DNA: TGCAGCGGCCGAGCGGGGGGAAACACTGAAGCTTTCTTT.

V usage is TRBV7-2 and J usage is TRBJ2-3; no clear D gene. In germline, CDR1 is SGHTA, CDR2 FQGNSA. This CDR3 contains 12 residues. Between the trimmed V and J ends, which lost 6 bases and 2 bases, there was a span of 6 bases. The CDR3 DNA is TGTGCCAGCAGTCGTGTCACAGATACGCAGTATTTT. Protein product: CASSRVTDTQYF.

V usage is TRBV12-3 or TRBV12-4 and J usage is TRBJ1-1, with 7 bases fitting TRBD1. The CDR3 is 13 amino acids. With V trimmed by 5 bases and J by 12 bases, 12 bases remained unmatched. CDR3 nucleotide sequence: TGTGCCAGCAGTCCGACCGGGACAGTCGGGACTTTCTTT. Translation gives CASSPTGTVGTFF.

This chain joins TRBV10-2 and TRBJ1-1; D call uncertain. The CDR3 spans 16 residues. V shed 4 bases and J shed 3 bases, with 18 bases lying between them. Germline assignment: CDR1 WSHSY and CDR2 SAAADI. This chain's CDR3 is CASSGPGNLGDTEAFF. The CDR3 DNA sequence: TGCGCCAGCAGTGGTCCCGGGAACCTCGGGGACACTGAAGCTTTCTTT.

V gene TRBV18 combines with J gene TRBJ1-1, with D maybe TRBD1 (6 bases). CDR3 length: 16 residues. Trimming left V 2 bases short and J 0 bases short, with 13 bases between. The germline V gene has CDR1 KGHSH and CDR2 LQKENI. Here the CDR3 DNA reads TGTGCCAGCTCACCAGGCCCGGGACAAGTGAACACTGAAGCTTTCTTT. Protein product: CASSPGPGQVNTEAFF. Together with reference TRBV18 and TRBJ1-1, the CDR3 gives the full variable domain: NAGVMQNPRHLVRRRGQEARLRCSPMKGHSHVYWYRQLPEEGLKFMVYLQKENIIDESGMPKERFSAEFPKEGPSILRIQQVVRGDSAAYFCASSPGPGQVNTEAFFGQGTRLTVV.

This chain joins TRBV29-1 and TRBJ1-4; 8 positions match TRBD1. CDR3 size: 13 residues. V shed 1 base and J 8 bases; nucleotides not matched to a gene: 3. CDR1 SQVTM and CDR2 ANQGSEA come from the germline V gene. The CDR3 loop reads CSVEGTGREKLFF. CDR3 in DNA: TGCAGCGTTGAAGGGACAGGGCGGGAAAAACTGTTTTTT. Variable domain in full (rest from reference TRBV29-1 and TRBJ1-4): SAVISQKPSRDICQRGTSLTIQCQVDSQVTMMFWYRQQPGQSLTLIATANQGSEATYESGFVIDKFPISRPNLTFSTLTVSNMSPEDSSIYLCSVEGTGREKLFFGSGTQLSVL.

The genes are TRBV11-3 and TRBJ2-1; 11 positions match TRBD2. Germline V CDR1 and CDR2: SGHNT, YENEEA. The CDR3 has 15 amino acids. Germline trimming cut 5 bases from V and 8 bases from J; bases unmatched to any gene: 8. For the CDR3, the DNA is TGTGCCAGCAGCGTGGGACTAGCGGACTGGGATGAGCAGTTCTTC. Translated: CASSVGLADWDEQFF. Full variable domain (missing parts from reference TRBV11-3 and TRBJ2-1): EAGVVQSPRYKIIEKKQPVAFWCNPISGHNTLYWYLQNLGQGPELLIRYENEEAVDDSQLPKDRFSAERLKGVDSTLKIQPAELGDSAVYLCASSVGLADWDEQFFGPGTRLTVL.

This clone came up a few times. The rearrangement joins TRBV2 to TRBJ1-4; 7 positions match TRBD1. J lost 8 bases, V lost 6 bases, and 12 bases had no gene match. This CDR3 spans 15 amino acids. Germline V CDR1 and CDR2: SNHLY, FYNNEI. CDR3 coding DNA: TGTGCCAGCAGGGAACAGACAGGGAAGGGGGAAAAACTGTTTTTT. Its protein product is CASREQTGKGEKLFF.

V and J are TRBV19 and TRBJ2-3; possible D gene TRBD2, 6 bases. Trimming shortened V by 2 bases and J by 1 base, and 13 bases separated the two germline ends. Per germline, CDR1 LNHDA and CDR2 SQIVND (reference sequence). The CDR3 runs 16 residues. Written as DNA, the CDR3 is TGTGCCAGTAGTATATGGTTGGGAGGTCGCACAGATACGCAGTATTTT. Amino acids: CASSIWLGGRTDTQYF.

The chain carries TRBV28 and TRBJ1-2; TRBD1 matches at 8 bases. The CDR3 loop spans 17 amino acids. V lost 6 bases and J lost 3; bases outside the gene matches: 15. CDR1 and CDR2 (germline): MDHEN, SYDVKM. Here the CDR3 reads CASSPPTLTGAHYGYTF. In DNA form, the CDR3 reads TGTGCCAGCAGCCCACCTACCTTGACAGGGGCACACTATGGCTACACCTTC.

The chain combines TRBV6-2 or TRBV6-3 with TRBJ2-1; 7 bases match TRBD2. With 2 bases clipped from V and 8 bases from J, the junction kept 12 bases outside the gene matches. Germline V CDR1 and CDR2: MNHEY, SVGEGT. The CDR3 sequence is 16 residues long. As DNA, the CDR3 is TGTGCCAGCAGTTACGCCGTATACGGGGGGATGGATGAGCAGTTCTTC. This encodes CASSYAVYGGMDEQFF.

The chain employs TRBV18 and TRBJ1-1; D possibly corresponds to TRBD1 (6 bases). Germline V CDR1 and CDR2: KGHSH, LQKENI. The CDR3 contains 15 residues. Trimming took off 2 bases at V and 6 bases at J, with 16 bases between the two ends. The CDR3 DNA follows: TGTGCCAGCTCACCAAGAAGGGGGGGAGGCGCTGAAGCTTTCTTT. This sequence encodes CASSPRRGGGAEAFF.

This clone was counted between two and nine times. The chain joins TRBV19 to TRBJ1-6; no clear D. Germline lookup yields CDR1 LNHDA and CDR2 SQIVND (reference sequence). The V end was cut by 3 bases, the J end by 7 bases, with 7 bases between. The length of the CDR3 is 13 residues. This CDR3 is CASSIALNSPLHF. The CDR3 DNA is TGTGCCAGTAGTATTGCGTTAAATTCACCCCTCCACTTT.

The rearrangement links TRBV16 to TRBJ1-4, with 8 nucleotides matching TRBD1. Trimming cost V 0 bases and J 5 bases; bases outside gene matches: 8. There are 17 residues in the CDR3. Germline assignment: CDR1 KGHSY and CDR2 FQNENV. The CDR3 DNA follows: TGTGCCAGCAGCCAATCCGGACAGGGACGTGTAAATGAAAAACTGTTTTTT. It specifies CASSQSGQGRVNEKLFF. Supplemented by reference TRBV16 and TRBJ1-4, the full variable domain reads GEEVAQTPKHLVRGEGQKAKLYCAPIKGHSYVFWYQQVLKNEFKFLISFQNENVFDETGMPKERFSAKCLPNSPCSLEIQATKLEDSAVYFCASSQSGQGRVNEKLFFGSGTQLSVL.

The chain uses TRBV6-5 and TRBJ2-5; D is undetermined. The CDR3 runs to 15 residues. V lost 6 bases, J lost 4 bases, and 18 bases lay in between. Germline lookup yields CDR1 MNHEY and CDR2 SVGAGI. The CDR3 loop reads CASSPLRPGPETQYF. CDR3 sequence (DNA): TGTGCCAGCAGCCCCCTCCGGCCGGGTCCAGAGACCCAGTACTTC.